A selection of T cell receptor beta chains follows, all from one sample in a study of T cells in Graves' hyperthyroidism and ophthalmopathy. TCRdb re-called the multiplex PCR reads with MiXCR, one entry per CDR3 protein. Of over 500,000 distinct CDR3 sequences in the sample, 15% to 20% were seen once. The sequenced material came from blood. Receptors were obtained from a woman between 18 and 30 years old with Graves' ophthalmopathy. The CDR3 runs from the conserved cysteine through the conserved F or W. The order of the fields is V gene, clone size, J gene, D gene, CDR3 protein, CDR3 DNA. A D gene is named only where the DNA matches it firmly. Rows give clone size only sometimes, using once, few, many, or a class for an expanded clone.

>TRBV7-9|few|TRBJ2-5|-
CASRIQQGGGETQYF
TGTGCCAGCAGGATTCAACAGGGAGGAGGAGAGACCCAGTACTTC
>TRBV5-4|once|TRBJ2-3|-
CASSLRSGASTDTQYF
TGTGCCAGCAGCTTGCGGTCAGGGGCCAGCACAGATACGCAGTATTTT
>TRBV9|few|TRBJ1-5|-
CASSVGTSSNQPQHF
TGTGCCAGCAGCGTAGGGACGAGTAGCAATCAGCCCCAGCATTTT
>TRBV20-1|-|TRBJ1-2|-
CSARVGYNYGYTF
TGCAGTGCTAGAGTGGGCTACAACTATGGCTACACCTTC
>TRBV9|-|TRBJ1-1|-
CASSHPKEGVPNTEAFF
TGTGCCAGCAGCCACCCAAAGGAGGGGGTGCCGAACACTGAAGCTTTCTTT
>TRBV20-1|-|TRBJ1-1|-
CSAGTPSLSSTEAFF
TGCAGTGCTGGGACCCCTAGCCTCTCCTCCACTGAAGCTTTCTTT
>TRBV4-3|-|TRBJ2-1|TRBD2
CASSQHPGLATDEQFF
TGCGCCAGCAGCCAACACCCGGGACTAGCTACCGATGAGCAGTTCTTC
>TRBV27|many|TRBJ2-1|TRBD2
CASTSGTSGNNEQFF
TGTGCCAGCACCTCCGGGACTAGCGGAAACAATGAGCAGTTCTTC
>TRBV28|few|TRBJ1-4|TRBD1
CASSSLDRGRSNEKLFF
TGTGCCAGCAGTTCCCTCGACAGGGGGAGGTCTAATGAAAAACTGTTTTTT
>TRBV7-6|few|TRBJ1-2|-
CASSPSITTTGGYTF
TGTGCCAGCAGCCCATCGATTACAACCACAGGCGGCTACACCTTC
>TRBV7-9|many|TRBJ1-1|-
CASSPTRQGATEAFF
TGTGCCAGCAGCCCAACGCGCCAGGGAGCCACTGAAGCTTTCTTT
>TRBV7-9|-|TRBJ1-1|-
CASTPRDTEAFF
TGTGCCAGCACCCCCCGAGACACTGAAGCTTTCTTT
>TRBV7-8|-|TRBJ2-3|-
CVSSFRAIASDTQYF
TGTGTCAGCAGCTTTCGGGCGATAGCGTCTGATACGCAGTATTTT
>TRBV30|-|TRBJ2-7|TRBD1
CAWRGQALGYEQYF
TGTGCCTGGAGGGGACAGGCCCTGGGGTACGAGCAGTACTTC
>TRBV6-1|many|TRBJ2-7|-
CASKRQATSYEQYF
TGTGCCAGCAAGAGACAGGCGACCTCCTACGAGCAGTACTTC
>TRBV11-1|many|TRBJ2-7|TRBD1
CASSWDRRYEQYF
TGTGCCAGCAGCTGGGACAGGCGATACGAGCAGTACTTC
>TRBV5-6|-|TRBJ2-5|TRBD1
CASSPEGQEKETQYF
TGTGCCAGCAGCCCGGAGGGACAGGAAAAAGAGACCCAGTACTTC
>TRBV5-5|few|TRBJ1-1|-
CASRGFRSNTEAFF
TGTGCCAGCAGAGGTTTCCGTTCGAACACTGAAGCTTTCTTT
>TRBV5-1|many|TRBJ1-5|TRBD1
CASSPGQGLGNQPQHF
TGTGCCAGCTCACCGGGACAGGGCCTCGGCAATCAGCCCCAGCATTTT
>TRBV30|many|TRBJ2-3|TRBD1
CAWGQGIDTQYF
TGTGCCTGGGGACAGGGAATAGATACGCAGTATTTT
>TRBV7-2|few|TRBJ2-1|-
CASTLQHNEQFF
TGTGCCAGCACCCTCCAGCACAATGAGCAGTTCTTC
>TRBV6-1|many|TRBJ2-7|-
CASRLGLSYEQYF
TGTGCCAGCAGGTTGGGACTGAGTTACGAGCAGTACTTC
>TRBV4-2|-|TRBJ1-1|-
CASSQAQRNTEAFF
TGTGCCAGCAGCCAGGCCCAGAGGAACACTGAAGCTTTCTTT
>TRBV7-8|many|TRBJ2-2|-
CASSLQGAGDTGELFF
TGTGCCAGCAGCTTACAGGGGGCGGGGGACACCGGGGAGCTGTTTTTT
>TRBV27|-|TRBJ2-1|TRBD2
CASSWASGTPSYNEQFF
TGTGCCAGCAGTTGGGCTAGCGGGACCCCCTCCTACAATGAGCAGTTCTTC
>TRBV18|-|TRBJ2-1|-
CASSPMADPSSYNEQFF
TGTGCCAGCTCACCAATGGCCGATCCCAGCTCCTACAATGAGCAGTTCTTC
>TRBV12-3/TRBV12-4|many|TRBJ2-5|TRBD1
CASSFYLRDRVQETQYF
TGTGCCAGCAGTTTTTACCTCCGGGACAGGGTACAAGAGACCCAGTACTTC
>TRBV7-2|many|TRBJ2-7|TRBD1
CASSERDRVYEQYF
TGTGCCAGCAGCGAAAGGGACAGGGTCTACGAGCAGTACTTC
>TRBV12-3/TRBV12-4|-|TRBJ1-6|-
CASSLAISNSPLHF
TGTGCCAGCAGTTTGGCAATCAGTAATTCACCCCTCCACTTT
>TRBV7-9|-|TRBJ1-4|-
CASSLAAGGTTNEKLFF
TGTGCCAGCAGCTTAGCGGCGGGAGGGACAACTAATGAAAAACTGTTTTTT
>TRBV5-5|many|TRBJ2-6|TRBD2
CASSLGGSGANVLTF
TGTGCCAGCAGTTTGGGGGGGTCTGGGGCCAACGTCCTGACTTTC
>TRBV27|many|TRBJ1-1|TRBD1
CASSATGDPEAFF
TGTGCCAGCAGTGCCACAGGGGACCCTGAAGCTTTCTTT
>TRBV5-6|-|TRBJ1-2|-
CASSLWGTLPYGYTF
TGTGCCAGCAGCTTGTGGGGGACCTTACCCTATGGCTACACCTTC
>TRBV9|few|TRBJ1-1|TRBD1
CASSVAGQGAETEAFF
TGTGCCAGCAGCGTAGCCGGACAGGGGGCAGAGACTGAAGCTTTCTTT
>TRBV4-3|few|TRBJ2-5|-
CASSQDIRTETQYF
TGCGCCAGCAGCCAAGATATAAGGACCGAGACCCAGTACTTC
>TRBV3-1|many|TRBJ2-6|-
CASSQLASGANVLTF
TGTGCCAGCAGCCAACTAGCCTCCGGGGCCAACGTCCTGACTTTC
>TRBV27|-|TRBJ2-2|TRBD2
CASSPLAGGPNTGELFF
TGTGCCAGCAGTCCTCTAGCGGGGGGGCCTAACACCGGGGAGCTGTTTTTT
>TRBV5-6|-|TRBJ1-4|-
CASSLEGGADNEKLFF
TGTGCCAGCAGCTTGGAAGGGGGAGCCGATAATGAAAAACTGTTTTTT
>TRBV4-1|few|TRBJ1-2|-
CASSQDVKDDGYGYTF
TGCGCCAGCAGCCAAGATGTGAAGGATGATGGCTATGGCTACACCTTC
>TRBV30|-|TRBJ2-3|TRBD1
CAWSRGQGPISADAQYF
TGTGCCTGGAGTCGCGGACAGGGGCCCATCAGCGCAGATGCGCAGTATTTT
>TRBV3-1|many|TRBJ2-7|TRBD2
CASSQAGLAGGEQYF
TGTGCCAGCAGCCAGGCGGGACTAGCGGGAGGCGAGCAGTACTTC
>TRBV7-9|many|TRBJ2-1|-
CASSLGVGGSYNEQFF
TGTGCCAGCAGCTTAGGGGTTGGGGGTTCCTACAATGAGCAGTTCTTC
>TRBV28|many|TRBJ2-3|TRBD1
CASSPRGRTDTQYF
TGTGCCAGCAGCCCCAGGGGGCGCACAGATACGCAGTATTTT
>TRBV20-1|many|TRBJ2-3|TRBD2
CSAAARGLANTDTQYF
TGCAGTGCTGCGGCCCGGGGACTAGCGAACACAGATACGCAGTATTTT
>TRBV5-6|many|TRBJ2-1|-
CASSLVNNNEQFF
TGTGCCAGCAGCTTGGTTAACAACAATGAGCAGTTCTTC
>TRBV6-1|-|TRBJ1-2|-
CASSPMTGNYGYTF
TGTGCCAGCAGTCCGATGACGGGAAACTATGGCTACACCTTC
>TRBV12-5|many|TRBJ2-1|TRBD1
CASAPPDRVNEQFF
TGTGCTAGTGCCCCACCCGACAGGGTAAATGAGCAGTTCTTC
>TRBV20-1|many|TRBJ1-6|TRBD1
CSARDFGTGGDSPLHF
TGCAGTGCTAGAGATTTCGGAACAGGGGGTGATTCACCCCTCCACTTT
>TRBV4-3|-|TRBJ1-2|-
CASSQDRGAQGYTF
TGCGCCAGCAGCCAAGATCGGGGGGCGCAGGGCTACACCTTC
>TRBV29-1|many|TRBJ1-1|-
CSADPRENPEAFF
TGCAGCGCCGACCCCCGGGAAAACCCTGAAGCTTTCTTT
>TRBV12-3/TRBV12-4|many|TRBJ1-1|TRBD1
CASTLTGTGSEAFF
TGTGCCAGCACCCTTACCGGGACAGGGAGTGAAGCTTTCTTT
>TRBV11-3|many|TRBJ2-3|-
CASSFNSQGEDTQYF
TGTGCCAGCAGCTTTAATTCCCAGGGCGAAGATACGCAGTATTTT
>TRBV3-1|few|TRBJ2-2|-
CASGGPNTRELFF
TGTGCCAGCGGTGGACCGAACACCAGGGAGCTGTTTTTT
>TRBV20-1|many|TRBJ2-7|TRBD2
CSARGPSGSLNEQYF
TGCAGTGCTAGAGGGCCTAGCGGGAGTTTGAACGAGCAGTACTTC
>TRBV5-1|-|TRBJ1-3|-
CASSEGTLGNTIYF
TGCGCCAGCAGCGAAGGGACGCTTGGAAACACCATATATTTT